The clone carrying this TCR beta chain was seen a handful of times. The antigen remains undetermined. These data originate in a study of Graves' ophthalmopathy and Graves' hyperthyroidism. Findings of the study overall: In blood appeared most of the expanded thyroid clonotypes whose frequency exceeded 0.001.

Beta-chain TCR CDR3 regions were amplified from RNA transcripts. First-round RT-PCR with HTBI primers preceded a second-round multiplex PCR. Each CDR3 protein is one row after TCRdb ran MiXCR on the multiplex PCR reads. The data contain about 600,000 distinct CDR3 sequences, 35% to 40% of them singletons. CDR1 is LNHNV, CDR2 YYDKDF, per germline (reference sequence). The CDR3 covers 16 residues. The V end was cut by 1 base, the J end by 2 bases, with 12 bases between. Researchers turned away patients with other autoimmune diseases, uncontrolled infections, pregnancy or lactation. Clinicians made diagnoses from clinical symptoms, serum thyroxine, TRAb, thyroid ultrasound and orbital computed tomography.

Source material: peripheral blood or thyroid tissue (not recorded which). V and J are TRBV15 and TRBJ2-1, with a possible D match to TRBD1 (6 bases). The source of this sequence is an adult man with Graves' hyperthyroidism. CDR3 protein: CATSRGGQGTYNEQFF. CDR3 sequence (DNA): TGTGCCACCAGCAGAGGAGGGCAGGGGACCTACAATGAGCAGTTCTTC.